Following are 3 T cell receptor beta chains from one sample sequenced in a study of tissue T cells after allogeneic stem cell transplantation. TCRdb keeps only in-frame clones here, not all; method: immunoSEQ multiplex PCR. The sample yields just over 25,000 clones, about 89% seen once. The sequencing here drew on blood, taken before transplantation. The receptors shown here come from a male donor at least 60 years old who later had graft-versus-host disease after an allogeneic stem cell transplant.

The CDR3 coding sequence is TGTGCCACCAGCAGAGGGGTGAATGAGCAGTTCTTC. Protein product: CATSRGVNEQFF. V usage is TRBV15 and J usage is TRBJ2-1; D gene uncertain. V dropped 1 base and J dropped 7 bases, with 5 bases sitting between them. CDR1 LNHNV and CDR2 YYDKDF come from the germline V gene (reference sequence). The CDR3 is made up of 12 amino acids.

The chain links TRBV19 to TRBJ2-1; 9 bases line up with TRBD2. CDR3 length: 15 amino acids. Looked up from germline, CDR1 is LNHDA and CDR2 is SQIVND (reference sequence). Unmatched junction bases numbered 6, after V lost 3 bases and J lost 6 bases. CDR3 sequence (DNA): TGTGCCAGTAGTATGGGCCTAGCGGGAACCAATGAGCAGTTCTTC. Its translation is CASSMGLAGTNEQFF. Drawing the rest from reference TRBV19 and TRBJ2-1, the complete variable domain is DGGITQSPKYLFRKEGQNVTLSCEQNLNHDAMYWYRQDPGQGLRLIYYSQIVNDFQKGDIAEGYSVSREKKESFPLTVTSAQKNPTAFYLCASSMGLAGTNEQFFGPGTRLTVL.

This clone was picked up one time. The gene calls are TRBV11-2 and TRBJ2-1; either TRBD1 or TRBD2 may fit D (5 bases each). The germline V gene encodes CDR1 SGHAT and CDR2 FQNNGV. V lost 1 base to trimming and J lost 9 bases, with 7 bases between them. This CDR3 comprises 12 residues. CDR3 coding DNA: TGTGCCAGCAGCTTAGGGGGACCTGAGCAGTTCTTC. Residues: CASSLGGPEQFF.